The 32 T cell receptor beta chains in this list originate from one sample, sequenced in a study of T cell repertoires in cytomegalovirus infection (dated by TCRdb to the late 2010s). Sequencing used an Illumina HiSeq 1500. TCRdb reworked the public reads: Q25 trimming with fastp, MiXCR clone assembly, productive beta chains retained. CDR3 protein duplicates are merged, each entry listing the most common genes and DNA. Within this sample are approximately 500,000 distinct CDR3 sequences, with 16% of them counted one time only. The top ten hold roughly a quarter of the sample. Sequenced sample: CD8+ T cells from PBMCs. The source of these receptors is a human donor in good health (CMV status not recorded). Some clones in this sample may be carry-over from other donors' samples.

A word on this clonotype: The final CDR3 position lacks the conserved phenylalanine or tryptophan, pointing to a likely read error. The DNA is left out, because the CDR3 cannot be placed on it with certainty; the CDR3 is given as TCRdb lists it. This chain uses TRBV7-9 with TRBJ2-1; the D call of TRBD1 is as the table states it, not checked on the DNA. Termini included, the CDR3 measures 16 amino acids. Germline V lookup: CDR1 SEHNR, CDR2 FQNEAQ (reference sequence). CDR3 protein: CASSQRGGLSYNEQLL.

This clonotype was seen repeatedly, ten times or more. The CDR3 protein is CASSELRYATNEKLFF. For the CDR3, the DNA is TGTGCCAGCAGTGAACTCCGGTATGCAACTAATGAAAAACTGTTTTTT. The chain combines TRBV6-1 with TRBJ1-4; D is unresolved. This CDR3 is 16 amino acids long. Trimming cost V 2 bases and J 0 bases, with 10 bases left between them. CDR1 and CDR2 from the germline V gene are MNHNS and SASEGT.

On this clonotype itself: Just one base apart from a much larger clone, this may be a read error. The chain couples TRBV7-9 to TRBJ2-1, with TRBD2 matching 8 bases. The CDR3 covers 15 residues. Unmatched junction bases numbered 9, after V lost 5 bases and J lost 6 bases. The V gene's germline CDR1 is SEHNR and CDR2 FQNEAQ (reference sequence). In DNA, the CDR3 is TGTGCCAGCAGCCTTATCGGGAGGGCCGTCAATGAGCAGTTCTTC. Translation gives CASSLIGRAVNEQFF.

The J gene is TRBJ2-7, the V gene TRBV28; D is unresolved. The CDR3 runs to 14 residues. Trimming removed 3 bases at V and 3 bases at J, with 12 bases between. Germline CDR1 is MDHEN and CDR2 is SYDVKM. The chain's CDR3 is CASSFPPPSYEQYF. CDR3 DNA: TGTGCCAGCAGTTTCCCCCCACCCAGCTACGAGCAGTACTTC.

The chain recombines TRBV7-9 with TRBJ2-1, with D perhaps TRBD1 (5 bases). Germline-derived CDR1 and CDR2 are SEHNR and FQNEAQ (reference sequence). This CDR3 has 17 residues. The germline V and J ends were trimmed by 4 bases and 5 bases, with 21 bases remaining between them. CDR3 region: CASSSGVGRSSNNEQFF. The DNA of the CDR3 is TGTGCCAGCAGCTCTGGGGTGGGGCGGAGTTCTAACAATGAGCAGTTCTTC.

This clonotype was detected a few times. V is TRBV14 and J is TRBJ1-4; 8 bases match TRBD1. This CDR3 has 15 residues. V lost 5 bases to trimming and J lost 8 bases; unmatched junction nucleotides: 10. Germline values: CDR1 SGHDN, CDR2 FVKESK. This CDR3 is CASSARQGTVEKLFF. In DNA, the CDR3 is TGTGCCAGCAGCGCAAGACAGGGGACGGTAGAAAAACTGTTTTTT.

The rearrangement uses TRBV9 and TRBJ2-1; tentative D call: TRBD1 (5 bases). Trimming stripped 0 bases from V and 8 bases from J, with 9 bases between. The CDR3 loop spans 13 amino acids. From germline, CDR1 is SGDLS and CDR2 YYNGEE. The DNA for the CDR3 is TGTGCCAGCAGCGTAGCCGCGACAGATGAGCAGTTCTTC. Translation gives CASSVAATDEQFF.

This clonotype was picked up many times. The chain uses TRBV7-3 and TRBJ2-1, with D maybe TRBD2 (6 bases). The CDR3 extends over 14 amino acids. CDR1 is SGHTA, CDR2 FQGTGA, per germline. Trimming left V 0 bases short and J 3 bases short, with 6 bases between. CDR3 nucleotides: TGTGCCAGCAGCTTAACGGGGGGCTACAATGAGCAGTTCTTC. Protein sequence: CASSLTGGYNEQFF.

The rearrangement links TRBV27 to TRBJ1-1, with 7 bases aligning to TRBD1. The CDR3 consists of 15 residues. Germline CDR1 is MNHEY and CDR2 is SMNVEV (reference sequence). Germline trimming cut 9 bases from V and 5 bases from J; bases unmatched to any gene: 15. CDR3 loop: CARSHHRGKKTEAFF. The CDR3, as DNA: TGTGCCAGAAGTCACCACAGGGGTAAGAAAACTGAAGCTTTCTTT.

This clonotype has more than one count but fewer than ten. The V gene is TRBV9, the J gene TRBJ1-1; maybe TRBD1 (5 bases). Germline CDR1 and CDR2: SGDLS and YYNGEE. Trimming took 3 bases from V and 4 from J, leaving 19 bases between them. The CDR3 has 16 residues. The CDR3 spells CASSESMGRGPTEAFF. CDR3 coding DNA: TGTGCCAGCAGCGAGTCGATGGGACGAGGTCCCACTGAAGCTTTCTTT.

Many counts were recorded for this clonotype. The genes are TRBV7-2 and TRBJ1-1, with 8 bases matching TRBD1. Germline-derived CDR1 and CDR2 are SGHTA and FQGNSA. This CDR3 is built from 15 residues. The J segment lost 1 base and the V segment lost 5 bases, leaving 6 bases of the junction unmatched. The CDR3 reads CASSAGGQANTEAFF. The CDR3 coding sequence is TGTGCCAGCAGCGCCGGGGGACAGGCGAACACTGAAGCTTTCTTT.

In this sample, this clonotype turned up a few times. The rearrangement links TRBV4-2 to TRBJ1-6; 8 bases line up with TRBD1. The V and J ends lost 1 base and 7 bases, in that order; junction bases with no gene match: 3. This CDR3 region has 15 residues. In germline, CDR1 is LGHNA, CDR2 YNFKEQ. CDR3 coding DNA: TGTGCCAGCAGCCAAGCCACAGGGGGGAATTCACCCCTCCACTTT. It translates to CASSQATGGNSPLHF.

The chain has TRBV7-6 and TRBJ1-2; D remains unclear. V gave up 1 base and J gave up 4 bases, with 10 bases separating them. The CDR3 contains 14 residues. Germline CDR1 SGHVS, CDR2 FNYEAQ. The CDR3 nucleotides read TGTGCCAGCAGCTTAGAGTCACGGGGCTATGGCTACACCTTC. Amino acid sequence: CASSLESRGYGYTF.

This clonotype was observed many times. V usage is TRBV11-2 and J usage is TRBJ1-2; D uncertain. This CDR3 region has 16 residues. The germline CDR1 and CDR2 sequences are SGHAT and FQNNGV. V lost 0 bases and J 5 bases, leaving 16 bases between the germline ends. CDR3 nucleotide sequence: TGTGCCAGCAGCTTAGAACCTTATGGGAAGGTTTATGGCTACACCTTC. Translation: CASSLEPYGKVYGYTF.

CDR3 in amino acids: CASSSLRQEVFF. The CDR3 DNA sequence: TGCGCCAGCAGCTCCCTCAGACAGGAGGTTTTCTTT. This sequence joins TRBV5-1 and TRBJ1-1, with D tentatively TRBD1 (6 bases). CDR1 and CDR2 (germline): SGHRS, YFSETQ. The CDR3 is 12 amino acids. The V and J ends lost 3 bases and 13 bases respectively, with 16 bases between them. Variable domain in full (rest from reference TRBV5-1 and TRBJ1-1): KAGVTQTPRYLIKTRGQQVTLSCSPISGHRSVSWYQQTPGQGLQFLFEYFSETQRNKGNFPGRFSGRQFSNSRSEMNVSTLELGDSALYLCASSSLRQEVFFGQGTRLTVV.

This clonotype was detected ten times or more. V and J are TRBV27 and TRBJ2-4, with D perhaps matching TRBD1 (6 bases). Trimming took off 5 bases at V and 0 bases at J, with 11 bases between the two ends. The germline CDR1 and CDR2 sequences are MNHEY and SMNVEV (reference sequence). CDR3 length equals 15 residues. CDR3: CASSTRQEAKNIQYF. CDR3 coding DNA: TGTGCCAGCAGTACGCGACAGGAAGCCAAAAACATTCAGTACTTC.

A remark on this clonotype: This sequence may be a read error, since a much larger clone differs from it by one base. The CDR3 does not end in the conserved phenylalanine or tryptophan, so this is likely a read error. The chain is built from TRBV4-1 and TRBJ2-3; 8 bases fit TRBD1. The CDR3 covers 17 residues. V lost 1 base, J lost 3 bases, and 9 bases stayed unmatched. Germline CDR1 and CDR2: MGHRA and YSYEKL. CDR3 nucleotide sequence: TGCGCCAGCAGCCAAGGGCCGGGCAGGGGGCCGACAGATACGCAGTATTGT. Protein product: CASSQGPGRGPTDTQYC.

This clonotype was detected many times. The CDR3 DNA reads as TGTGCCAGCAGCTTAGCCTTGGTCGACACCAACACTGAAGCTTTCTTT. Its translation is CASSLALVDTNTEAFF. J is TRBJ1-1 and V is TRBV7-8; D is unclear. This CDR3 has 16 amino acids. The V gene lost 0 bases and the J gene lost 2 bases, with 13 bases spanning the gap. CDR1 and CDR2 (germline): SGHVS, FQNEAQ.

This clonotype has at least ten counts. CDR3 sequence: CASRGRDRGPGNTIYF. The DNA of the CDR3 is TGTGCCAGCAGGGGCCGGGACAGGGGGCCTGGAAACACCATATATTTT. The chain recombines TRBV2 with TRBJ1-3; 12 nucleotides line up with TRBD1. Trimming took 6 bases from V and 2 from J; bases not matched to a gene: 5. This CDR3 has 16 amino acids. In germline, CDR1 is SNHLY, CDR2 FYNNEI. Complete variable domain (other parts from reference TRBV2 and TRBJ1-3): EPEVTQTPSHQVTQMGQEVILRCVPISNHLYFYWYRQILGQKVEFLVSFYNNEISEKSEIFDDQFSVERPDGSNFTLKIRSTKLEDSAMYFCASRGRDRGPGNTIYFGEGSWLTVV.

With respect to this clonotype: A much larger clone differs from this one at a single base, so this may be a read error. The gene calls are TRBV6-6 and TRBJ1-5; the match to TRBD1 covers 8 bases. Germline CDR1 is MNHNY and CDR2 is SVGAGI (reference sequence). V was pared by 5 bases and J by 12 bases, with 12 bases of the junction left unmatched. The CDR3 consists of 14 residues. CDR3 DNA sequence: TGTGCCAGCAGTCCTCAGGGGGCTACTCAACTCCAGCATTTT. This sequence encodes CASSPQGATQLQHF.

The table lists this clonotype with a few counts. The chain is built from TRBV4-2 and TRBJ2-7, with D perhaps matching TRBD2 (6 bases). CDR3 length: 15 residues. Germline lookup yields CDR1 LGHNA and CDR2 YNFKEQ. V lost 4 bases and J lost 0, with 13 bases in between. CDR3 sequence reads: CASSLGTSFSYEQYF. CDR3 nucleotide sequence: TGTGCCAGCAGCCTGGGAACTAGCTTCTCCTACGAGCAGTACTTC.

This clonotype was seen ten or more times. The chain couples TRBV18 to TRBJ1-4; TRBD1 might be the D (5 bases). Germline CDR1 and CDR2: KGHSH and LQKENI. The ends were cut back, 2 bases at V and 8 bases at J, with 18 bases in the middle. CDR3 size: 16 residues. CDR3 loop: CASSPSGPARGEKLFF. CDR3 DNA: TGTGCCAGCTCACCATCAGGGCCAGCTCGTGGGGAAAAACTGTTTTTT.

This clonotype occurred many times. The J gene is TRBJ2-5, the V gene TRBV7-8, with D perhaps matching TRBD2 (5 bases). Germline values: CDR1 SGHVS, CDR2 FQNEAQ. This CDR3 region has 14 residues. The V and J ends lost 1 base and 4 bases respectively, with 10 bases between them. The CDR3 here is CASSLGRGLETQYF. The CDR3 DNA is TGTGCCAGCAGCTTAGGAAGAGGGTTAGAGACCCAGTACTTC. Variable domain in full (rest from reference TRBV7-8 and TRBJ2-5): GAGVSQSPRYKVAKRGQDVALRCDPISGHVSLFWYQQALGQGPEFLTYFQNEAQLDKSGLPSDRFFAERPEGSVSTLKIQRTQQEDSAVYLCASSLGRGLETQYFGPGTRLLVL.

This clonotype was found a few times. Given a far larger clone just one base away, this is likely a sequencing read error. CDR3 in amino acids: CASNQGGTEAFF. In DNA form, the CDR3 reads TGTGCCAGCAACCAGGGGGGGACTGAAGCTTTCTTT. This chain links TRBV6-2 or TRBV6-3 with TRBJ1-1; the match to TRBD1 covers 7 bases. Per the germline V gene, CDR1 is MNHEY and CDR2 is SVGEGT. There are 12 residues in the CDR3. J lost 5 bases, V lost 7 bases, and 4 bases had no gene match.

This clonotype was recorded once. One junction end disagrees with the germline gene, perhaps due to a read error. As DNA, the CDR3 is TGTGCCAGCAGCAACCGGGACAGGAACGCTGAAGCGTTCTTT. Amino acids: CASSNRDRNAEAFF. The J gene is TRBJ1-1, the V gene TRBV7-9; 8 nucleotides align to TRBD1. Germline V gene data show CDR1 as SEHNR and CDR2 as FQNEAQ (reference sequence). This CDR3 region has 14 residues.

This clonotype was seen a handful of times. The chain is built from TRBV5-5 and TRBJ2-7; D is unclear. This CDR3 spans 12 amino acids. Trimming pared 1 base from V and 7 bases from J, leaving 9 bases between. The germline CDR1 and CDR2 sequences are SGHKS and YYEKEE (reference sequence). This chain's CDR3 is CASSLFPREQYF. The CDR3 DNA sequence: TGTGCCAGCAGCTTGTTCCCTCGGGAGCAGTACTTC.

This clonotype was detected ten times or more. The J gene is TRBJ1-5, the V gene TRBV9; D is ambiguous. CDR3 length: 14 amino acids. CDR1 is SGDLS and CDR2 is YYNGEE in the germline V gene. The ends were cut back, 0 bases at V and 0 bases at J, with 4 bases in the middle. In DNA, the CDR3 is TGTGCCAGCAGCGTAGGTCTTAGCAATCAGCCCCAGCATTTT. Translating gives CASSVGLSNQPQHF.

Notes on this clonotype: Possible read error: a much larger clone is one base away. Because it lacks the conserved phenylalanine or tryptophan at the end, this CDR3 is likely a read error. The chain employs TRBV7-6 and TRBJ2-7; either TRBD1 or TRBD2 may supply D (6 bases each). The CDR3 has 21 amino acids. Trimming shortened V by 1 base and J by 5 bases, and 33 bases separated the two germline ends. CDR1 is SGHVS, CDR2 FNYEAQ, per germline. The CDR3: CASSLGRGFRGGGLLVHEQYL. Written as DNA, the CDR3 is TGTGCCAGCAGCTTAGGGAGGGGGTTCAGGGGAGGCGGCCTCCTAGTGCACGAGCAGTACTTA.

The chain employs TRBV6-1 and TRBJ2-7; possible D gene TRBD2, 6 bases. CDR3 size: 12 residues. The V end lost 7 bases, the J end lost 6 bases, and 13 bases lay between the germline ends. Germline CDR1 is MNHNS and CDR2 is SASEGT. The CDR3 protein is CASNPAGPEQYF. As DNA, the CDR3 is TGTGCCAGCAATCCCGCGGGGCCCGAGCAGTACTTC.

Concerning this clonotype itself: The conserved closing phenylalanine or tryptophan is absent in this CDR3, likely reflecting a read error. The rearrangement links TRBV24-1 to TRBJ1-2, with D hard to call. This CDR3 comprises 13 residues. Between the trimmed V and J ends, which lost 3 bases and 7 bases, there was a span of 11 bases. The germline V gene encodes CDR1 KGHDR and CDR2 SFDVKD. The CDR3 bases are TGTGCCACCAGTGATCCCAGTTGGGGTGGCTACACCTAC. Protein sequence: CATSDPSWGGYTY.

This clonotype was seen many times. The J gene is TRBJ2-7, the V gene TRBV7-2; no definite D call. This CDR3 spans 15 amino acids. Germline CDR1 SGHTA, CDR2 FQGNSA. The germline V and J ends were trimmed by 2 bases and 5 bases, with 16 bases remaining between them. CDR3 sequence: CASSLKASKVDEQYF. CDR3 DNA: TGTGCCAGCAGCTTAAAGGCTAGTAAGGTCGACGAGCAGTACTTC.

This clonotype showed up many times. V and J are TRBV28 and TRBJ2-7, with D tentatively TRBD1 (6 bases). The V gene's germline CDR1 is MDHEN and CDR2 SYDVKM. CDR3 size: 16 residues. The V end lost 6 bases, the J end lost 3 bases, and 21 bases lay between the germline ends. The CDR3 spells CASSSPWQGNSYEQYF. In DNA, the CDR3 is TGTGCCAGCAGCTCCCCCTGGCAGGGGAATAGCTACGAGCAGTACTTC.